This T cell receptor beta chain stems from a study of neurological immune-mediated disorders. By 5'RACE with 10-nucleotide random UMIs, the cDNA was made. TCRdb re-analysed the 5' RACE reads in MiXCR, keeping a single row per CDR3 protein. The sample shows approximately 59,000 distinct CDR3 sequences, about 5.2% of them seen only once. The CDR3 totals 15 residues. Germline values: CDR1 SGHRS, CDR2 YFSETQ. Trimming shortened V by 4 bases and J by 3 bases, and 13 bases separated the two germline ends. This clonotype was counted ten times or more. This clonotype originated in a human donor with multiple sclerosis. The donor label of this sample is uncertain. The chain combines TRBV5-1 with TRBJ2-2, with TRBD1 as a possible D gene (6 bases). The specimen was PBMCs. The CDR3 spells CASSADRGYTGELFF. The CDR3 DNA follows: TGCGCCAGCAGCGCGGACAGAGGCTACACCGGGGAGCTGTTTTTT.